This T cell receptor (beta chain) stems from a study of cytomegalovirus exposure and HLA in healthy donors. In the study overall: Unique TCR beta sequences numbering 95 million to 130 million came from 150 million to 200 million T cells in an earlier analysis.

The CDR3 covers 14 residues. Germline V gene sequence: CDR1 SGHAT, CDR2 FQNNGV. V was shortened by 2 bases and J by 4 bases, with 9 bases between the two germline ends. Regarding the study as a whole: Indistinguishability led to the exclusion of some V segments, TRBV6-2 and TRBV6-3 included.

Remarks on this clone: Its antigen remains unknown.

The PCR contained 60 Vbeta and 13 Jbeta primers. This table comes from immunoSEQ multiplex PCR, and its TCRdb copy is limited to in-frame clones, with some not included. In total, the table holds 55,000 to 85,000 clones. Material for sequencing was PBMCs. The clonotype comes from a woman aged 30 to 39 in good health and CMV-seronegative. The chain recombines TRBV11-2 with TRBJ1-5, with D uncertain. CDR3: CASSLLGGNQPQHF. The CDR3 region has the DNA TGTGCCAGCAGCTTATTGGGCGGGAATCAGCCCCAGCATTTT.